Shown below are 13 T cell receptor beta chains from a single sample sequenced in a study of Ad26.COV2.S vaccination and SARS-CoV-2 variants. Measured with immunoSEQ multiplex PCR; TCRdb has only the in-frame clones, and not every one. The repertoire has hundreds of thousands of clones, around 90% of them found once; the top ten carry under 5%. Here the sequenced sample was peripheral blood, taken after recovery from COVID-19. These receptors were taken from a human donor who had recovered from COVID-19.

V is TRBV10-3 and J is TRBJ2-7; the match to TRBD1 covers 8 bases. Germline CDR1 reads ENHRY; CDR2 reads SYGVKD. The CDR3 has 15 amino acids. With V trimmed by 4 bases and J by 4 bases, 9 bases remained unmatched. Here the CDR3 DNA reads TGTGCCATCAGTGTCGTGGGTCAGGGGGCTTACGAGCAGTACTTC. It codes for CAISVVGQGAYEQYF.

This chain joins TRBV5-1 and TRBJ1-2; D may be TRBD1 (5 bases). Germline CDR1 SGHRS, CDR2 YFSETQ. Trimming pared 0 bases from V and 3 bases from J, leaving 12 bases between. This CDR3 spans 15 amino acids. The CDR3 spells CASSLGPRGDYGYTF. The DNA for the CDR3 is TGCGCCAGCAGCTTGGGGCCCCGGGGGGACTATGGCTACACCTTC. Based on the CDR3 plus reference TRBV5-1 and TRBJ1-2, the full variable domain is KAGVTQTPRYLIKTRGQQVTLSCSPISGHRSVSWYQQTPGQGLQFLFEYFSETQRNKGNFPGRFSGRQFSNSRSEMNVSTLELGDSALYLCASSLGPRGDYGYTFGSGTRLTVV.

The rearrangement links TRBV11-2 to TRBJ1-6; possibly TRBD1 for D (6 bases). Germline assignment: CDR1 SGHAT and CDR2 FQNNGV. The CDR3 contains 16 residues. With 0 bases removed from V and 5 bases from J, the gap between germline ends came to 11 bases. The CDR3: CASSLETGINNSPLHF. The DNA for the CDR3 is TGTGCCAGCAGCTTAGAGACAGGAATAAATAATTCACCCCTCCACTTT.

The rearrangement uses TRBV7-9 and TRBJ2-3; TRBD2 agrees at 7 bases. The CDR3 extends over 17 amino acids. V was pared by 1 base and J by 0 bases, with 7 bases of the junction left unmatched. The V gene's germline CDR1 is SEHNR and CDR2 FQNEAQ (reference sequence). This CDR3 reads CASSLGRPSGSTDTQYF. CDR3 nucleotide sequence: TGTGCCAGCAGCTTAGGAAGGCCTAGCGGTAGCACAGATACGCAGTATTTT.

The chain links TRBV3-1 (or the pseudogene TRBV3-2) to TRBJ1-4, with 7 bases identical to TRBD1. The V gene's germline CDR1 is LGHDT and CDR2 YNNKEL (reference sequence). The CDR3 contains 14 residues. J lost 2 bases, V lost 5 bases, and 2 bases had no gene match. For the CDR3, the DNA is TGTGCCAGCAGCAGACAGGGCACTAATGAAAAACTGTTTTTT. Its protein product is CASSRQGTNEKLFF.

The rearrangement uses TRBV5-6 and TRBJ1-4; D may be TRBD1 (5 bases). This CDR3 comprises 16 residues. The ends were cut back, 1 base at V and 5 bases at J, with 15 bases in the middle. Germline-derived CDR1 and CDR2 are SGHDT and YYEEEE. DNA of the CDR3: TGTGCCAGCAGCTTGTCAACGAAGGGGTTGAATGAAAAACTGTTTTTT. It specifies CASSLSTKGLNEKLFF.

This clone was counted a single time. This chain links TRBV6-6 with TRBJ1-3, with 8 bases matching TRBD1. Losses at the gene ends were 6 bases for V and 3 bases for J; bases not matched to a gene: 10. Germline-derived CDR1 and CDR2 are MNHNY and SVGAGI (reference sequence). The CDR3 is 16 amino acids. CDR3 sequence: CASSYSKDRGGNTIYF. Written as DNA, the CDR3 is TGTGCCAGCAGCTATAGTAAAGACAGGGGTGGAAACACCATATATTTT.

Written as DNA, the CDR3 is TGTGCCAGCAGCACGACAGGGGTTGGAAACACCATATATTTT. This gives the protein CASSTTGVGNTIYF. This chain uses TRBV11-2 with TRBJ1-3, with 8 bases fitting TRBD1. CDR1 and CDR2 from the germline V gene are SGHAT and FQNNGV. This CDR3 is built from 14 residues. V was pared by 5 bases and J by 3 bases, with 3 bases of the junction left unmatched.

In its sample, this clone was seen a few times. The J gene is TRBJ2-3, the V gene TRBV5-6; 9 positions agree with TRBD2. Germline trimming cut 1 base from V and 4 bases from J; bases unmatched to any gene: 10. This CDR3 comprises 17 residues. Germline loops: CDR1 SGHDT, CDR2 YYEEEE. CDR3 DNA sequence: TGTGCCAGCAGCTTGTGGATTAGCGGGGGTGGCGCAGATACGCAGTATTTT. Translation: CASSLWISGGGADTQYF.

The table lists this clone with a few counts. The chain uses TRBV7-2 and TRBJ2-7; D unclear. This CDR3 spans 13 amino acids. The germline gives CDR1 SGHTA, CDR2 FQGNSA. V dropped 6 bases and J dropped 2 bases, with 11 bases sitting between them. The CDR3 loop is CASRSSSTYEQYF. As DNA, the CDR3 is TGTGCCAGCAGATCCAGTTCGACCTACGAGCAGTACTTC.

V and J are TRBV12-3 or TRBV12-4 and TRBJ2-5; D call uncertain. The CDR3 consists of 13 residues. Trimming left V 2 bases short and J 5 bases short, with 9 bases between. The CDR3: CASSLSGSETQYF. The DNA for the CDR3 is TGTGCCAGCAGTTTATCCGGGTCGGAGACCCAGTACTTC.

The J gene is TRBJ1-2, the V gene TRBV7-9; possibly TRBD1 for D (6 bases). The CDR3 is 13 residues long. V was trimmed by 5 bases and J by 2 bases, leaving 9 bases between them. CDR1 SEHNR and CDR2 FQNEAQ come from the germline V gene (reference sequence). The CDR3 bases are TGTGCCAGCAGCATGGGACACAACTATGGCTACACCTTC. Translated, it gives CASSMGHNYGYTF.

The rearrangement joins TRBV7-9 to TRBJ1-2; D might be TRBD1 (5 bases). The CDR3 is made up of 12 amino acids. Germline CDR1 is SEHNR and CDR2 is FQNEAQ (reference sequence). V was trimmed by 2 bases and J by 7 bases, leaving 8 bases between them. The chain's CDR3 is CASSLSGLGYTF. The CDR3 DNA sequence: TGTGCCAGCAGCTTATCAGGGCTTGGCTACACCTTC.